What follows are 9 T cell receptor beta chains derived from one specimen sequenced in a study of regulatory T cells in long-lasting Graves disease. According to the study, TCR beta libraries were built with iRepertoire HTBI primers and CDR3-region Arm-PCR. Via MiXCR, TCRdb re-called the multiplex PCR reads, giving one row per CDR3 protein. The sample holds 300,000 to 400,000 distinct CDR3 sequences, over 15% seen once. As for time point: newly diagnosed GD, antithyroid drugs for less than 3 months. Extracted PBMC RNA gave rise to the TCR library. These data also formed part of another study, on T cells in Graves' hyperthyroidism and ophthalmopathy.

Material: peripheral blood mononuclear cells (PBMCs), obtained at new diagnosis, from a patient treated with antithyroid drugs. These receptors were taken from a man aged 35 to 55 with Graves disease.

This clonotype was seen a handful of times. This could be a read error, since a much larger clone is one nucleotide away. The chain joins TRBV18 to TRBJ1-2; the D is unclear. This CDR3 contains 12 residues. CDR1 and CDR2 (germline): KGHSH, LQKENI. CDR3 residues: CANSPEIYGYTF. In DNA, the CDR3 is TGTGCCAACTCACCAGAGATCTATGGCTACACCTTC. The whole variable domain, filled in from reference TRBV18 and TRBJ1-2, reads NAGVMQNPRHLVRRRGQEARLRCSPMKGHSHVYWYRQLPEEGLKFMVYLQKENIIDESGMPKERFSAEFPKEGPSILRIQQVVRGDSAAYFCANSPEIYGYTFGSGTRLTVV.

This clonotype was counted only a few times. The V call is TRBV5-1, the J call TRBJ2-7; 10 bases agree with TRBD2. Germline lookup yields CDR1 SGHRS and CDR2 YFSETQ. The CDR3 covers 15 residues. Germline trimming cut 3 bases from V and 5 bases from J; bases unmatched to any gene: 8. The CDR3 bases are TGCGCCAGCAGCTCGATACTAGCGGGGAGTAACGAGCAGTACTTC. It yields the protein CASSSILAGSNEQYF.

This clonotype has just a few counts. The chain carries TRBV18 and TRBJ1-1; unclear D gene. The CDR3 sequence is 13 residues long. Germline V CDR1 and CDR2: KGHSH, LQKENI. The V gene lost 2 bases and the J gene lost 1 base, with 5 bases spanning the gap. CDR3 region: CASSPGSNTEAFF. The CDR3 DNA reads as TGTGCCAGCTCACCAGGATCGAACACTGAAGCTTTCTTT.

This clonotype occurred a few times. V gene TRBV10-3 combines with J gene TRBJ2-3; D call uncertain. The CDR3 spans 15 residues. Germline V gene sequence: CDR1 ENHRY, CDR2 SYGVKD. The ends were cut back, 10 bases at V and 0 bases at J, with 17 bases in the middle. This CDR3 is CATSDGPSSTDTQYF. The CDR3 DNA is TGTGCCACTTCAGACGGACCCTCTAGCACAGATACGCAGTATTTT.

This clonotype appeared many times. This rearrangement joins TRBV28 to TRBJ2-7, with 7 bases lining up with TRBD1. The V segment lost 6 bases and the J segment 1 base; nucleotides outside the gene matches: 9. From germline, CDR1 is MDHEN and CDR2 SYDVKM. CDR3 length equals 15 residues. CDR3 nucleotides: TGTGCCAGCAGCTCCGCCGGGACAGTATCCTACGAGCAGTACTTC. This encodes CASSSAGTVSYEQYF.

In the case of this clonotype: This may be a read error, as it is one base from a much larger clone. This chain's CDR3 is CASGARMNTEAFF. The CDR3, as DNA: TGTGCCAGCGGTGCCCGCATGAACACTGAAGCTTTCTTT. The chain has TRBV2 and TRBJ1-1; no definite D call. V lost 8 bases and J lost 0, with 10 bases in between. CDR1 and CDR2 from the germline V gene are SNHLY and FYNNEI. The CDR3 runs to 13 residues. The complete variable domain, with remaining parts taken from reference TRBV2 and TRBJ1-1, reads EPEVTQTPSHQVTQMGQEVILRCVPISNHLYFYWYRQILGQKVEFLVSFYNNEISEKSEIFDDQFSVERPDGSNFTLKIRSTKLEDSAMYFCASGARMNTEAFFGQGTRLTVV.

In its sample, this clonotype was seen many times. The CDR3 bases are TGTGCCAGCAGTTCAGGGACCGAGCAGTACTTC. It translates to CASSSGTEQYF. The J gene is TRBJ2-7, the V gene TRBV11-1; D may match TRBD1 or TRBD2 (5 bases each). The CDR3 totals 11 residues. The V and J ends lost 6 bases and 6 bases respectively, with 9 bases between them. The germline CDR1 and CDR2 sequences are SGHAT and FQDESV (reference sequence).

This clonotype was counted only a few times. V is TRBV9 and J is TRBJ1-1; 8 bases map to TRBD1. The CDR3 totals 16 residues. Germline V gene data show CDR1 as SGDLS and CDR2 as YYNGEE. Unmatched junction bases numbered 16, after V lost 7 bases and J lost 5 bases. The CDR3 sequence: CASATGGGSMWTEAFF. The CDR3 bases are TGTGCCAGCGCCACAGGGGGGGGGTCTATGTGGACTGAAGCTTTCTTT. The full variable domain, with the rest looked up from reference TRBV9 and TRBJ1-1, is DSGVTQTPKHLITATGQRVTLRCSPRSGDLSVYWYQQSLDQGLQFLIQYYNGEERAKGNILERFSAQQFPDLHSELNLSSLELGDSALYFCASATGGGSMWTEAFFGQGTRLTVV.

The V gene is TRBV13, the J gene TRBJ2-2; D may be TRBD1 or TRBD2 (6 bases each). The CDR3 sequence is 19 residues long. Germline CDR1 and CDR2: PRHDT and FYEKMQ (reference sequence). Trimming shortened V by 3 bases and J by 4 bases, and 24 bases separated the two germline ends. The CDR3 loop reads CASSFFSRLRGQGTGELFF. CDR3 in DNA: TGTGCCAGCAGCTTTTTTTCCCGCCTTCGGGGGCAGGGCACCGGGGAGCTGTTTTTT.